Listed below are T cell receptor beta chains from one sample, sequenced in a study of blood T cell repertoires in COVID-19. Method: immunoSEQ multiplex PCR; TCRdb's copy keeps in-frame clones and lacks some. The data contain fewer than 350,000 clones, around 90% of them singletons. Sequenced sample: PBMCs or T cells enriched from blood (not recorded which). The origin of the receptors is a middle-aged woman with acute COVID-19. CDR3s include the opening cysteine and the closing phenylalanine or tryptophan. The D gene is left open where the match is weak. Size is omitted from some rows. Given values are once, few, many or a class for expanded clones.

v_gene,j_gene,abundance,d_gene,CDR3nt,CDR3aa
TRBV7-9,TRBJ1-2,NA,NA,TGTGCCAGCAGTGTCAATGGGGCAGGGCCCTCCTATGGCTACACCTTC,CASSVNGAGPSYGYTF
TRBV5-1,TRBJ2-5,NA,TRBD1,TGCGCCAGCAGCTTGGGACAGGGGGAGACCCAGTACTTC,CASSLGQGETQYF
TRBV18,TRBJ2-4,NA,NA,TGTGCCAGCTCACTTCGGACAGAGATAGCCAAAAACATTCAGTACTTC,CASSLRTEIAKNIQYF
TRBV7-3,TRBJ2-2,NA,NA,TGTGCCAGCAGCTTTCAGGGCGGGGCGAACACCGGGGAGCTGTTTTTT,CASSFQGGANTGELFF
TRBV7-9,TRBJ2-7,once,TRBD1,TGTGCCAGCAGCCCCCAACCCGGGACAGGGCGCAACGAGCAGTACTTC,CASSPQPGTGRNEQYF
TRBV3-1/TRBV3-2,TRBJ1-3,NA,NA,TGTGCCAGCAGCCGCTCCGGGGGGGGATCTGGAAACACCATATATTTT,CASSRSGGGSGNTIYF
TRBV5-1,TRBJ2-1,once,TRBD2,TGCGCCAGCAGGGGACTAGCGGGGGGCAATGAGCAGTTCTTC,CASRGLAGGNEQFF
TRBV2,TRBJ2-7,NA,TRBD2,TGTGCCAGCAGTGAAAACCTAGCGGGAGTCAGCGAGCAGTACTTC,CASSENLAGVSEQYF
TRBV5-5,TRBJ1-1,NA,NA,TGTGCCAGCAGCTTGGCGGTCATGAGGCCTGAAGCTTTCTTT,CASSLAVMRPEAFF
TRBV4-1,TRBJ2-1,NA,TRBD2,TGCGCCAGCAGCCAGGTGACTAGCGGTTACAATGAGCAGTTCTTC,CASSQVTSGYNEQFF
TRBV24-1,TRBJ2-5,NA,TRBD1,TGTGCCACCAGTGATTTGCCTGGTGCAGGGGGCCTTACGCCCATGGAAGAGACCCAGTACTTC,CATSDLPGAGGLTPMEETQYF
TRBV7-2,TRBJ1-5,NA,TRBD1,TGTGCCAGCAGCTGGGACAGGGGAAGCAATCAGCCCCAGCATTTT,CASSWDRGSNQPQHF
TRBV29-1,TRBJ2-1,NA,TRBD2,TGCAGCGTATACCGTTTAGGGACTAGCTACAATGAGCAGTTCTTC,CSVYRLGTSYNEQFF
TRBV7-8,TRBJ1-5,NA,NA,TGTGCCAGCAGCTTAGCGCCCGGGTTTCAGCCCCAGCATTTT,CASSLAPGFQPQHF
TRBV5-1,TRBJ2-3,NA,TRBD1,TGCGCCAGCAGCTTTGGTGGGACAGACCGCACAGATACGCAGTATTTT,CASSFGGTDRTDTQYF
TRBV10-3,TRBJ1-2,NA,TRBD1,TGTGCCATCAGTGAGGAAAACAGGGGTGGCTACACCTTC,CAISEENRGGYTF
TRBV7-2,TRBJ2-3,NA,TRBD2,TGTGCCAGCAGCTTCAATAGCGGGGGGGCCACCGATACGCAGTATTTT,CASSFNSGGATDTQYF
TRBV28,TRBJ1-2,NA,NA,TGTGCCAGCACCCCCCCCGTCGGGTTTTCTGGCTACACCTTC,CASTPPVGFSGYTF
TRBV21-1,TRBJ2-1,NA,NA,TGTGCCAGCAACCAACCTCGCCGGGACACCCGTAACCATGAGCAGTTCTTC,CASNQPRRDTRNHEQFF
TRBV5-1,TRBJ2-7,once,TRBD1,TGCGCCAGCAGCGGGGCCGGGACAGGATTTTCAACCTACGAGCAGTACTTC,CASSGAGTGFSTYEQYF
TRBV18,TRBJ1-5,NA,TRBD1,TGTGCCAGCTCTCGAGACCGGGACAGGGGCCCTCAGCCCCAGCATTTT,CASSRDRDRGPQPQHF
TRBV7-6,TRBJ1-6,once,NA,TGTGCCAGCAGCCAGCAGGGGAATAATTCACCCCTCCACTTT,CASSQQGNNSPLHF
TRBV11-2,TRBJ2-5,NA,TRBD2,TGTGCCAGCAGCTTTGGGGGGGGAGAGACCCAGTACTTC,CASSFGGGETQYF
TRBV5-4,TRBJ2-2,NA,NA,TGTGCCAGCAGCTCTGACAGCAGGAAGAACACCGGGGAGCTGTTTTTT,CASSSDSRKNTGELFF
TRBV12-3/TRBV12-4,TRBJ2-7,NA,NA,TGTGCCAGCAGCCTAAGAGCCCACGAGCAGTACTTC,CASSLRAHEQYF
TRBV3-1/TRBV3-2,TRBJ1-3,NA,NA,TGTGCCAGCAGCCAAGTGGGGGGCTCTGGAAACACCATATATTTT,CASSQVGGSGNTIYF
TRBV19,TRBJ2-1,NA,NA,TGTGCCAGTAGTATAGGACTACCTTACAATGAGCAGTTCTTC,CASSIGLPYNEQFF
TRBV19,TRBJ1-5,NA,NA,TGTGCCAGTAGTACGCAAGGGGTCAATCAGCCCCAGCATTTT,CASSTQGVNQPQHF
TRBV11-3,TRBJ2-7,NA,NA,TGTGCCAGCAGCCCCCATTCGGGAGCTGACGAGCAGTACTTC,CASSPHSGADEQYF
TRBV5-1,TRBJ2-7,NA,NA,TGCGCCAGCAGGGGATGGGGGCCCGAGCAGTACTTC,CASRGWGPEQYF
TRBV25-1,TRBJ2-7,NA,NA,TGTGCCAGCAGTGATCCTATCAGGGCTGGGGACGAGCAGTACTTC,CASSDPIRAGDEQYF
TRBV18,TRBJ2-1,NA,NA,TGTGCCAGCTCACCCTTAGACAAGCCGAGGGATGAGCAGTTCTTC,CASSPLDKPRDEQFF
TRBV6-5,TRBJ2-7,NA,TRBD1,TGTGCCAGCAGTACCAAAAGACAGGGGAGCAAGCAGTACTTC,CASSTKRQGSKQYF
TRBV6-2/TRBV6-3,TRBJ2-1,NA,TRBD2,TGTGCCAGCAGCCTCTGGACTAGCGGGAGGGCCGATGAGCAGTTCTTC,CASSLWTSGRADEQFF
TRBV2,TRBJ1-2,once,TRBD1,TGTGCCAGCAGTCCTAATGACAGGGCCGCATTAGGGGGCTACACCTTC,CASSPNDRAALGGYTF
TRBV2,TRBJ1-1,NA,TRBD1,TGTGCCAGCAGTTTACAGGGGGATGGCGCTGAAGCTTTCTTT,CASSLQGDGAEAFF
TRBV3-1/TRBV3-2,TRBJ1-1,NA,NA,TGTGCCAGCAGCCAATCGGACACCATGAACACTGAAGCTTTCTTT,CASSQSDTMNTEAFF
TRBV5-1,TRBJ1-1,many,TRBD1,TGCGCCAGCAGCGTGGACAGGGGTTGGACTGAAGCTTTCTTT,CASSVDRGWTEAFF
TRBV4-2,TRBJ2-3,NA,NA,TGTGCCAGCAGCCAAGTTCGGACAGATACGCAGTATTTT,CASSQVRTDTQYF
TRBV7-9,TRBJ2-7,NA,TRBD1,TGTGCCAGCAGCTTTAGTCGACAGGGGGGAGTCTACGAGCAGTACTTC,CASSFSRQGGVYEQYF
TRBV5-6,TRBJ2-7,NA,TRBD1,TGTGCCAGCAGCTTTGGACAGGGGAGATCCTACGAGCAGTACTTC,CASSFGQGRSYEQYF
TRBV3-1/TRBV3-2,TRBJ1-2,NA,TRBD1,TGTGCCAGCAGCCCTGCGTCAGGGGGTGGTTCTCCTGGCTACACCTTC,CASSPASGGGSPGYTF
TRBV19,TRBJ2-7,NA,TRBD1,TGTGCCAGTAGCGGGACAGGGAGTTCGTGGCAGTACTTC,CASSGTGSSWQYF
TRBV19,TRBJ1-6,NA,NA,TGTGCCACCCAGGAACAGGGTCGGAATTCACCCCTCCACTTT,CATQEQGRNSPLHF
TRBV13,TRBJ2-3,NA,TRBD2,TGTGCCAGCAGGCCACTAGCGGGGGGGCCAACAGATACGCAGTATTTT,CASRPLAGGPTDTQYF
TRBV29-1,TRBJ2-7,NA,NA,TGCAGCGTTGAAGTTATACAGGGTCACGAGCAGTACTTC,CSVEVIQGHEQYF